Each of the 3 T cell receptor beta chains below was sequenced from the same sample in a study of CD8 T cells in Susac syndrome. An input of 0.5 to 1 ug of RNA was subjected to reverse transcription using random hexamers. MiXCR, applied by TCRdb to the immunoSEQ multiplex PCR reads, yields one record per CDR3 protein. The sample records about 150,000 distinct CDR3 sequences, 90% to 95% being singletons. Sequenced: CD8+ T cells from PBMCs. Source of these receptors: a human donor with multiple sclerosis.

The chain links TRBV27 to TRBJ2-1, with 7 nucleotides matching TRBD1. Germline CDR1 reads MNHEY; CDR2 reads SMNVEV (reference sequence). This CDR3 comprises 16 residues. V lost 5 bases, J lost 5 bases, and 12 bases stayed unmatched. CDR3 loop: CASSGTANVHDNEQFF. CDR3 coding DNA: TGTGCCAGCAGTGGGACAGCAAACGTCCACGACAATGAGCAGTTCTTC.

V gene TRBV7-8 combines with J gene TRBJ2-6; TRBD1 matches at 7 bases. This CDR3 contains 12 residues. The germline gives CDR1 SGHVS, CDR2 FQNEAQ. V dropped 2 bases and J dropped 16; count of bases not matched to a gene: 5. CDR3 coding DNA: TGTGCCAGCAGCTTATCGACAGGGTGGCTGACTTTC. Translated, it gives CASSLSTGWLTF.

The CDR3 region is CASSRAGTSGTYEQYF. DNA for the CDR3: TGTGCCAGCAGTCGCGCCGGGACTAGCGGAACCTACGAGCAGTACTTC. This chain uses TRBV7-9 with TRBJ2-7; 11 bases line up with TRBD2. The CDR3 is made up of 16 amino acids. J gave up 2 bases and V 6 bases, and 9 bases lay outside the gene matches. Germline CDR1 reads SEHNR; CDR2 reads FQNEAQ (reference sequence).